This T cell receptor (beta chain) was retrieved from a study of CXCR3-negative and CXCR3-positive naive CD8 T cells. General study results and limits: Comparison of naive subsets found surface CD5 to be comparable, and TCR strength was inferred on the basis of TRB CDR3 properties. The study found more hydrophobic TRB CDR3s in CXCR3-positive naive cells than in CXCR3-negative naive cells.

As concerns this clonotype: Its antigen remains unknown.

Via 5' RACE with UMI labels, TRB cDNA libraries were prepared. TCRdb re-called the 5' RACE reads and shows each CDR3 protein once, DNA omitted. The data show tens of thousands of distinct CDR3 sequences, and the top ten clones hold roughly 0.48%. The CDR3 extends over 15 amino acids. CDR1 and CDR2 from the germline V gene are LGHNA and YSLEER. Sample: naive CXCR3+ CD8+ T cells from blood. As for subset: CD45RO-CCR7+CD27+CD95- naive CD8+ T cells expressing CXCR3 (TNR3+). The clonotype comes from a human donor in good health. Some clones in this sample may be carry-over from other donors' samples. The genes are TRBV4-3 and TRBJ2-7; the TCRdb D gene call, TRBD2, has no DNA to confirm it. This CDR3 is CASSQDRQGLYEQYF.